These T cell receptor beta chains were read from a single sample in a study of blood T cell repertoires in COVID-19. Here immunoSEQ multiplex PCR was the method, and the copy in TCRdb shows in-frame clones only, minus some. The table has some 100,000 clones, 81% seen once. Material for sequencing was peripheral blood. The origin of the receptors is an elderly man with active or convalescent COVID-19. Each CDR3 is given with its conserved first and last residue. The order of the fields is D gene, J gene, V gene, clone size, CDR3 DNA, CDR3 protein. A D gene is named only where the DNA matches it firmly. Where a row states a size, it is once, few, many or the class of an expanded clone; other rows omit it.

TRBD1 | TRBJ2-2 | TRBV5-1 | NA | TGCGCCAGCAGCAGGGACAGGGGAACGAACACCGGGGAGCTGTTTTTT | CASSRDRGTNTGELFF
NA | TRBJ1-3 | TRBV4-3 | NA | TGCGCCAGCAGCCAAGATCCTAGCTCTGGAAACACCATATATTTT | CASSQDPSSGNTIYF
NA | TRBJ2-5 | TRBV6-5 | NA | TGTGCCAGCAGTCCGGGTAGGGAGACCCAGTACTTC | CASSPGRETQYF
NA | TRBJ1-5 | TRBV19 | NA | TGTGCCAGTAGTGGGGGCCTTAATCAGCCCCAGCATTTT | CASSGGLNQPQHF
NA | TRBJ1-3 | TRBV11-2 | NA | TGTGCCAGCAGCTTATCGCCCTATGGGAGCTCTGGAAACACCATATATTTT | CASSLSPYGSSGNTIYF
TRBD2 | TRBJ2-7 | TRBV5-1 | once | TGCGCCAGCAGCTTGGAGGGGGGACTAGCGGGGGCCCGCTCCTACGAGCAGTACTTC | CASSLEGGLAGARSYEQYF
TRBD2 | TRBJ2-5 | TRBV9 | NA | TGTGCCAGCAGCGTAGACCACGGGGGGGAAGAGACCCAGTACTTC | CASSVDHGGEETQYF
NA | TRBJ1-6 | TRBV11-3 | NA | TGTGCCAGCAGCTTAGAGGGCAGGGCTTCCCTTTTCGATTCACCCCTCCACTTT | CASSLEGRASLFDSPLHF
NA | TRBJ2-4 | TRBV19 | once | TGTGCCAGTAGTATAAAGACAGTTACCGGCATTCAGTACTTC | CASSIKTVTGIQYF
NA | TRBJ1-1 | TRBV12-3/TRBV12-4 | NA | TGTGCCAGCAGTCCGGACAGCCCTGAAGCTTTCTTT | CASSPDSPEAFF
TRBD1 | TRBJ2-7 | TRBV10-3 | many | TGTGCCATCAGTCATCGGACAGGGGAACACATTGGGTACGAGCAGTACTTC | CAISHRTGEHIGYEQYF
NA | TRBJ1-3 | TRBV7-2 | NA | TGTGCCAGCAGCTTAGTAGGGACTCCACGCTCTGGAAACACCATATATTTT | CASSLVGTPRSGNTIYF
TRBD1 | TRBJ1-2 | TRBV28 | NA | TGTGCCAGCAGTTTGAGAGGGGGCCCCCCTAACTATGGCTACACCTTC | CASSLRGGPPNYGYTF
NA | TRBJ1-5 | TRBV30 | NA | TGTGCCTGGACCCCGGGGGGGCAGCCCCAGCATTTT | CAWTPGGQPQHF
NA | TRBJ2-7 | TRBV5-1 | NA | TGCGCCAGCAGTGGGTACAGGGACGAGCAGTACTTC | CASSGYRDEQYF
TRBD2 | TRBJ2-1 | TRBV6-6 | NA | TGTGCCAGCAGGAAACGGGGGGTGGATGAGCAGTTCTTC | CASRKRGVDEQFF
NA | TRBJ1-3 | TRBV5-6 | NA | TGTGCCAGCAGCTTATGGCAGGGGAACCCTGGAAACACCATATATTTT | CASSLWQGNPGNTIYF
TRBD1 | TRBJ1-1 | TRBV6-2/TRBV6-3 | NA | TGTGCCAGCAGTTACCCACCACCATTACTGACAGGGTTCATGAACACTGAAGCTTTCTTT | CASSYPPPLLTGFMNTEAFF
TRBD1 | TRBJ1-6 | TRBV7-2 | NA | TGTGCCATTACGGACAGGGGGCTTAATTCACCCCTCCACTTT | CAITDRGLNSPLHF
NA | TRBJ2-5 | TRBV19 | NA | TGTGCCAGTAGTATAGGGACAGCCGAGGTGCTAGAGACCCAGTACTTC | CASSIGTAEVLETQYF
TRBD1 | TRBJ1-4 | TRBV2 | NA | TGTGCCAGCATTCAAGACAGGGGCCGAGGGACTAATGAAAAACTGTTTTTT | CASIQDRGRGTNEKLFF
NA | TRBJ1-2 | TRBV6-5 | NA | TGTGCCCTGACGGGACAAGCGATTTATGGCTACACCTTC | CALTGQAIYGYTF
TRBD1 | TRBJ2-3 | TRBV15 | NA | TGTGCCACCAGCAGTTCACAGGGGCAATACACAGATACGCAGTATTTT | CATSSSQGQYTDTQYF
NA | TRBJ1-4 | TRBV25-1 | NA | TGTGCCAGCAGTTTTTACGGAGCTAGAAATGAAAAACTGTTTTTT | CASSFYGARNEKLFF
TRBD1 | TRBJ2-1 | TRBV19 | NA | TGTGCCAGTAGTCCACGGGGACAGAACAATGAGCAGTTCTTC | CASSPRGQNNEQFF
TRBD2 | TRBJ2-7 | TRBV11-2 | NA | TGTGCCAGCAGCTTAGGGCTAGCGGGGGGACTCGAGCAGTACTTC | CASSLGLAGGLEQYF
NA | TRBJ2-3 | TRBV6-5 | NA | TGTGCCAGCAGCCCCCCCGGAGTACCAGATACGCAGTATTTT | CASSPPGVPDTQYF
TRBD1 | TRBJ1-6 | TRBV5-1 | NA | TGCGCCAGCAGCACCTATGGACAGGGTTCGAATTCACCCCTCCACTTT | CASSTYGQGSNSPLHF
TRBD1 | TRBJ1-6 | TRBV5-1 | NA | TGCGCCAGCGGGACAGGGGATTCACCCCTCCACTTT | CASGTGDSPLHF
NA | TRBJ1-6 | TRBV7-2 | NA | TGTGCCAGCAGCTTAAAGTGGGCAAATTCACCCCTCCACTTT | CASSLKWANSPLHF
TRBD1 | TRBJ2-7 | TRBV27 | NA | TGTGCCAGCAGCGGCGGCAAGGACAGGGCGGGCGAGCAGTACTTC | CASSGGKDRAGEQYF
NA | TRBJ1-2 | TRBV4-1 | NA | TGCGCCAGCACCAGCGGGGGAGGTGACGGCTACACCTTC | CASTSGGGDGYTF
NA | TRBJ1-2 | TRBV28 | NA | TGTGCCTCCCTGGACAGCAACTATGGCTACACCTTC | CASLDSNYGYTF
NA | TRBJ1-1 | TRBV2 | few | TGTGCCAGCAGTCCGGCGGTGTGGGCTTTCTTT | CASSPAVWAFF
NA | TRBJ1-1 | TRBV30 | NA | TGTGCCTGGAGTCAGACTATGAACACTGAAGCTTTCTTT | CAWSQTMNTEAFF
NA | TRBJ1-1 | TRBV14 | NA | TGTGCCAGCAGCCAAGAGCGGACAAACATGAACACTGAAGCTTTCTTT | CASSQERTNMNTEAFF
NA | TRBJ2-7 | TRBV3-1/TRBV3-2 | NA | TGTGCCAGCAGTCATCCCGACAGGAGAGACTACGAGCAGTACTTC | CASSHPDRRDYEQYF
NA | TRBJ1-3 | TRBV2 | NA | TGTGCCAGCAGTGGGATCCGGGGGGACACCATATATTTT | CASSGIRGDTIYF
NA | TRBJ1-5 | TRBV19 | NA | TGTGCCAGTAGTATAGCCTACGGGGGTCTCTTTAGCAATCAGCCCCAGCATTTT | CASSIAYGGLFSNQPQHF
NA | TRBJ2-3 | TRBV5-1 | NA | TGCGCCAGCAGCTCCGGGACTAGCACAGATACGCAGTATTTT | CASSSGTSTDTQYF
TRBD1 | TRBJ1-2 | TRBV6-6 | NA | TGTGCCAGCAGTCCCGGACAGGCCTATGGCTACACCTTC | CASSPGQAYGYTF
TRBD2 | TRBJ2-7 | TRBV11-3 | few | TGTGCCAGCAGCTTAGATCTGTCACTAGCGGGGAGCCCGGGCGAGCAGTACTTC | CASSLDLSLAGSPGEQYF
NA | TRBJ1-2 | TRBV5-6 | NA | TGTGCCAGCAGCTTGGGAGAAAGCAGGTACACCTTC | CASSLGESRYTF
TRBD1 | TRBJ2-7 | TRBV27 | NA | TGTGCCAGCAGTTTAAGCCCCAACAGGGGCCTCTCCTACGAGCAGTACTTC | CASSLSPNRGLSYEQYF
NA | TRBJ2-3 | TRBV6-1 | NA | TGTGCCAGCAGTGAATTCGCCGGTCCTAGCACAGATACGCAGTATTTT | CASSEFAGPSTDTQYF
TRBD1 | TRBJ2-7 | TRBV5-1 | NA | TGCGCCAGCAGCTCTGGACAGGGCCTTTTATACGAGCAGTACTTC | CASSSGQGLLYEQYF
TRBD1 | TRBJ1-2 | TRBV6-5 | NA | TGTGCCAGCATTAATACGGGACAGCCCTATGGCTACACCTTC | CASINTGQPYGYTF
TRBD1 | TRBJ1-2 | TRBV4-3 | NA | TGCGCCAGCAGCCAAGTCGGACAGGCTGGGGGCTATGGCTACACCTTC | CASSQVGQAGGYGYTF
NA | TRBJ2-3 | TRBV20-1 | NA | TGCAGTGTTACGGACTCCCCTACGCAGTATTTT | CSVTDSPTQYF
TRBD2 | TRBJ2-1 | TRBV4-1 | many | TGCGCCAGCAGCCAAGATGGGGCGGGGGGGCCAAATGAGCAGTTCTTC | CASSQDGAGGPNEQFF
TRBD1 | TRBJ1-5 | TRBV12-5 | few | TGTGCTAGTGGCACAGGGGGCAATCAGCCCCAGCATTTT | CASGTGGNQPQHF
NA | TRBJ2-7 | TRBV27 | NA | TGTGCCAGCAGCAAGAGGTGGGGCACCTACGAGCAGTACTTC | CASSKRWGTYEQYF
TRBD1 | TRBJ1-3 | TRBV6-1 | NA | TGTGCCAGCAGTGAGGCCCTGAGACAGGGTAGGGGAAACACCATATATTTT | CASSEALRQGRGNTIYF
TRBD1 | TRBJ2-1 | TRBV5-1 | NA | TGCGCCAGCAGCTCACCGGGACAGGGGTGGAATGAGCAGTTCTTC | CASSSPGQGWNEQFF
TRBD1 | TRBJ1-2 | TRBV5-1 | NA | TGCGCCAGCAGCTCCGCGACAGGGGAGCCCTACACCTTC | CASSSATGEPYTF
TRBD1 | TRBJ1-2 | TRBV7-2 | NA | TGTGCCAGCAGCGCGGACAGGGGGCCGTCTTTCGGCTACACCTTC | CASSADRGPSFGYTF
TRBD1 | TRBJ2-5 | TRBV5-1 | NA | TGCGCCAGCGACCGGACAGGGCAAGAGACCCAGTACTTC | CASDRTGQETQYF
NA | TRBJ2-2 | TRBV7-2 | NA | TGTGCCAGCAGCACGAGGCGGGCGAGCACCGGGGAGCTGTTTTTT | CASSTRRASTGELFF
NA | TRBJ1-1 | TRBV7-9 | NA | TGTGCCAGCAGCTCTTCGGAGTCCACTGAAGCTTTCTTT | CASSSSESTEAFF